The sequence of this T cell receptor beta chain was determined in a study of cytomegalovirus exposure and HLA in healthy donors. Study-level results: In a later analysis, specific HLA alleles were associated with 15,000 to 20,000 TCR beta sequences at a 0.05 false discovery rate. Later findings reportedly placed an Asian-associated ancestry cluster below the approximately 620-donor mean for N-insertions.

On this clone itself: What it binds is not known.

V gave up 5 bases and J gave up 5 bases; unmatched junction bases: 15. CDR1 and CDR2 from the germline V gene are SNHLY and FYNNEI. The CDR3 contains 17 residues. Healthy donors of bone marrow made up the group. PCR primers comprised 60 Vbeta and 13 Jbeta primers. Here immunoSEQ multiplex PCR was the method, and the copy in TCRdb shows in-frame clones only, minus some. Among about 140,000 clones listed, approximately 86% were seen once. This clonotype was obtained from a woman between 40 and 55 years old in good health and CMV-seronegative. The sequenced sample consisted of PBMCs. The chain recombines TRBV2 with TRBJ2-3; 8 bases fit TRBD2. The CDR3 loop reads CASSPARPGGRGDTQYF. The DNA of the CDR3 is TGTGCCAGCAGTCCCGCCCGCCCGGGAGGGCGTGGAGATACGCAGTATTTT.